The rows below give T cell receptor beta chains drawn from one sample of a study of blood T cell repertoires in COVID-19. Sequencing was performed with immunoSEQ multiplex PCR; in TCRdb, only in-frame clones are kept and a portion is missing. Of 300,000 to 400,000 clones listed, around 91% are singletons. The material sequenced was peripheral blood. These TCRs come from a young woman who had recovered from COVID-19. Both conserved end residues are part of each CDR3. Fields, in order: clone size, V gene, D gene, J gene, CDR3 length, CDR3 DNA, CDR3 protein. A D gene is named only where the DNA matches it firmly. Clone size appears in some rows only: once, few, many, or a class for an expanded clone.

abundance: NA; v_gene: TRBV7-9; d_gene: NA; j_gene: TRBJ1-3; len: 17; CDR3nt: TGTGCCAGCGCCATAAGGACAGATTTAATCTCTGGAAACACCATATATTTT; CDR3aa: CASAIRTDLISGNTIYF
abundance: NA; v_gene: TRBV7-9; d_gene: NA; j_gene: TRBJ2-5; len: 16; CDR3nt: TGTGCCAGCAGATTTACCCCCCTCACGGGCCAAGAGACCCAGTACTTC; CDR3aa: CASRFTPLTGQETQYF
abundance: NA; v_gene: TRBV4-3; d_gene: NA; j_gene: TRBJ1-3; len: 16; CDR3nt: TGCGCCAGCAGCCAAGACGACAGGAGCTCTGGAAACACCATATATTTT; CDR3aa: CASSQDDRSSGNTIYF
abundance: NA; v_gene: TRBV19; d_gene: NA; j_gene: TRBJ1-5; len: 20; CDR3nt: TGTGCCAGTAGTACCCAATACAGGGTATCAGAAGTCGGCCGTCGGCAGCCCCAGCATTTT; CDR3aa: CASSTQYRVSEVGRRQPQHF
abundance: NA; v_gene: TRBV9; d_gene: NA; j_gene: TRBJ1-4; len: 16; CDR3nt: TGTGCCAGCAGCGCGACCCCTATTCCATCACCGGAGCAGTTGTTTTTT; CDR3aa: CASSATPIPSPEQLFF
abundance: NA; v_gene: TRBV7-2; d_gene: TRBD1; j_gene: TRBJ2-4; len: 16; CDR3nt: TGTGCCAGCAGCTTAACAGGGGGAGCAGCCAAAAACATTCAGTACTTC; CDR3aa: CASSLTGGAAKNIQYF
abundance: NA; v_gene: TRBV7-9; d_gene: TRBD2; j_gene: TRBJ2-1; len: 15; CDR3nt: TGTGCCAGCAGCCCCGCGACTAGCGGGAGGGACCTTCGGTTCTTC; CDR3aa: CASSPATSGRDLRFF
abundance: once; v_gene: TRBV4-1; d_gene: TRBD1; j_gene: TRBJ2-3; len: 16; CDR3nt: TGCGCCAGCAGCCAAGAGGGAGCGACAGGGCCAGATACGCAGTATTTT; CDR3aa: CASSQEGATGPDTQYF
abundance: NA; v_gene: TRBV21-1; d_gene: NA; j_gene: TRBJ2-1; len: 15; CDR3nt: TGTGCCAGCAGCAAGCAGGCTAGCGGGAGGGCCCAGGAGTTCTTC; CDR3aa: CASSKQASGRAQEFF
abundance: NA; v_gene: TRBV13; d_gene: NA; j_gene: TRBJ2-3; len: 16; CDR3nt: TGTGCCAGCAGCTTAGGTGGGACAAAAGGCACAGATACGCAGTATTTT; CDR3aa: CASSLGGTKGTDTQYF
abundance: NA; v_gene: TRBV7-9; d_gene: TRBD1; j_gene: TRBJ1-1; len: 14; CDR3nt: TGTGCCAGCAGCTTCGGACAGGTGAACACTGAAGCTTTCTTT; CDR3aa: CASSFGQVNTEAFF
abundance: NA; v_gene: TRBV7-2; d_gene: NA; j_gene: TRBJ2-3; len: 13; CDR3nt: TGTGCCAGCAGCCCTCTAGCCCCAGATACGCAGTATTTT; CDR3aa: CASSPLAPDTQYF
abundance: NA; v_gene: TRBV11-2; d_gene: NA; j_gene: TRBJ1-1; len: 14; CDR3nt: TGTGCCAGCAGTCCAGACGGGTTGAACACTGAAGCTTTCTTT; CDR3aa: CASSPDGLNTEAFF
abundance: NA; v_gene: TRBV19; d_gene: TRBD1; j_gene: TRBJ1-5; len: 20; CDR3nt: TGTGCCAGTAGTATAAGACGGACAGGGGGCCGTAGAGCACCTAATCAGCCCCAGCATTTT; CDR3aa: CASSIRRTGGRRAPNQPQHF
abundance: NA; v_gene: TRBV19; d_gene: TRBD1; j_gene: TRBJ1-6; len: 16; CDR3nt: TGTGCCAGTAGTATGATCCGACAGGGGGGATATTCACCCCTCCACTTT; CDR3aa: CASSMIRQGGYSPLHF
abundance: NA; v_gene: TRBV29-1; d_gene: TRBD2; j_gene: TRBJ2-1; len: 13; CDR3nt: TGCAGCGTTCTTCGCGGGGGGTACAATGAGCAGTTCTTC; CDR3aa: CSVLRGGYNEQFF
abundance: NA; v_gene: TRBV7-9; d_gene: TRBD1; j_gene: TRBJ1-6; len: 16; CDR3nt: TGTGCCAGCAGCTTAGGGGGGGGGACAGGAGGATCACCCCTCCACTTT; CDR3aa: CASSLGGGTGGSPLHF
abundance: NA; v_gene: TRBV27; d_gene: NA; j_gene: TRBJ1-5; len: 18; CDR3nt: TGTGCCAGCAGTTTAAGGGGGGGAATTTTGTGGGGCAATCAGCCCCAGCATTTT; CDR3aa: CASSLRGGILWGNQPQHF
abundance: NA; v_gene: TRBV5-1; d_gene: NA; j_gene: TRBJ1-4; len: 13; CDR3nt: TGCGCCAGCATGGGACAAGACTATGAAAAACTGTTTTTT; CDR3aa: CASMGQDYEKLFF
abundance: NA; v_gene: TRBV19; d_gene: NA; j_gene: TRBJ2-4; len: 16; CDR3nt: TGTGCCAGTAGTATGTTGTCAGGCGTAGCCAAAAACATTCAGTACTTC; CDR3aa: CASSMLSGVAKNIQYF
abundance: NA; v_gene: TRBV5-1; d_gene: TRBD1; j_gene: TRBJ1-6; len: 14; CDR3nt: TGCGCCAGCAGTACCGGGACAGGTTATTCACCCCTCCACTTT; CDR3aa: CASSTGTGYSPLHF
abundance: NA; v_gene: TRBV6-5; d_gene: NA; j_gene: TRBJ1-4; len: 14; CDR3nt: TGTGCCAGCAGTTCACCGGGAATTAGTGAAAAACTGTTTTTT; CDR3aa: CASSSPGISEKLFF
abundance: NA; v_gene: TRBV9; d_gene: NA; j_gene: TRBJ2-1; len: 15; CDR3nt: TGTGCCAGCAGCCGTCTGGCGGAGGGGTTCAATGAGCAGTTCTTC; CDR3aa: CASSRLAEGFNEQFF
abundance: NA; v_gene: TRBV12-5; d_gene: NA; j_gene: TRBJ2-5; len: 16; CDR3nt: TGTGCTAGTGGCCATTTCACGGCGAGAGTCGGGGAGACCCAGTACTTC; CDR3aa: CASGHFTARVGETQYF
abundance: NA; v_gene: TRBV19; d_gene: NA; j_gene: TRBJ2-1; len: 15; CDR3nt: TGTGCCAGTAGTATTACTGGAATAAGGGGCAATGAGCAGTTCTTC; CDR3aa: CASSITGIRGNEQFF
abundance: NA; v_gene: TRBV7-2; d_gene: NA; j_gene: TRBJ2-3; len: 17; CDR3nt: TGTGCCAGCAGCTTAGCGTCCTGGGTAGCGGGCACAGATACGCAGTATTTT; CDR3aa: CASSLASWVAGTDTQYF
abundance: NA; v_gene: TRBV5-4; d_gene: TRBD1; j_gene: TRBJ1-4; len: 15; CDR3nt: TGTGCCAGCAGCTCCCGACAGGGGAGCGATGAAAAACTGTTTTTT; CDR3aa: CASSSRQGSDEKLFF
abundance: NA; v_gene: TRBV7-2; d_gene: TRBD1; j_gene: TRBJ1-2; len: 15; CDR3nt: TGTGCCAGCAGCTTAGTCCGTACAGGGGAGACTGGCTACACCTTC; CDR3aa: CASSLVRTGETGYTF
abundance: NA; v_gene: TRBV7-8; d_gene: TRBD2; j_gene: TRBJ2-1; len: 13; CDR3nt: TGTGCCAGCAGCTTAGGACTAGCGGGTGAGCAGTTCTTC; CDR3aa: CASSLGLAGEQFF
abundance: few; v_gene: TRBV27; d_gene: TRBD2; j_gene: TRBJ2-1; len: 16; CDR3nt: TGTGCCAGCAGTTCGGGTCGGCTAGCGGGAGGTAATGAGCAGTTCTTC; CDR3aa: CASSSGRLAGGNEQFF
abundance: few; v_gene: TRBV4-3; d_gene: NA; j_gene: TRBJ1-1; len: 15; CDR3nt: TGCGCCAGCAGCCAAGAGGGAGACATGAACACTGAAGCTTTCTTT; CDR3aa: CASSQEGDMNTEAFF
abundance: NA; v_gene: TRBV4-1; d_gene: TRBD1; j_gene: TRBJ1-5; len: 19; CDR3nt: TGCGCCAGCAGCCCCGCCCCCGGGACAGAACTCTATAGCAATCAGCCCCAGCATTTT; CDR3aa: CASSPAPGTELYSNQPQHF
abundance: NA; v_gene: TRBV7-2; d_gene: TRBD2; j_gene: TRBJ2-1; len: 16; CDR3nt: TGTGCCAGCAGCGCAGGGCCCACTAGCGGGAGGCGGGTGCAGTTCTTC; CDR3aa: CASSAGPTSGRRVQFF
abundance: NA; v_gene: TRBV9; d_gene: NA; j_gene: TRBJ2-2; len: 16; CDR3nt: TGTGCCAGCAGCGTAGCTCACTACCTAACCGCCGGGGAGCTGTTTTTT; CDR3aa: CASSVAHYLTAGELFF
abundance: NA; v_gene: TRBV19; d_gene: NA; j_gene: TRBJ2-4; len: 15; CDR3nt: TGTGCCAGTAGTATAAATGGAATCGGGGGAAACATTCAGTACTTC; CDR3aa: CASSINGIGGNIQYF
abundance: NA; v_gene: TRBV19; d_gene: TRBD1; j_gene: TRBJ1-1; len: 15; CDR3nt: TGTGCCTCTCGGACAGGGCGGGCAGATAACACTGAAGCTTTCTTT; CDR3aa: CASRTGRADNTEAFF
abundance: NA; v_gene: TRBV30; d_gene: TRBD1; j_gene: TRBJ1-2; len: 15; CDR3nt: TGTGCCTGGAGGAAGGACAGGTTGGGCCCCCGAGTCTACACCTTC; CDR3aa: CAWRKDRLGPRVYTF
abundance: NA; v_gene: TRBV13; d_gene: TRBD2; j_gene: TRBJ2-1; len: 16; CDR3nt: TGTGCCAGCAGCTTATTAACGGGAGGGCCACCTCCTGAGCAGTTCTTC; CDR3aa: CASSLLTGGPPPEQFF
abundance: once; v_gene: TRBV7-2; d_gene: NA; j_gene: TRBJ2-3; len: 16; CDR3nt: TGTGCCAGCAGCTTAAGTTGGCCAACCGGGACAGATACGCAGTATTTT; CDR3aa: CASSLSWPTGTDTQYF
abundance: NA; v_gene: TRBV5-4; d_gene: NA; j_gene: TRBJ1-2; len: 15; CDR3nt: TGTGCCAGCAGCTTGGAACAGCGGGGGGGCTATGGCTACACCTTC; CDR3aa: CASSLEQRGGYGYTF
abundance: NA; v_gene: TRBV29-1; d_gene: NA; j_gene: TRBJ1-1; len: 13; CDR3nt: TGCAGCGTCGCCGGACAGCCGAACACTGAAGCTTTCTTT; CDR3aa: CSVAGQPNTEAFF
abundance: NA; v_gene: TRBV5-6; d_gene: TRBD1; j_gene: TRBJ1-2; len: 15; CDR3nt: TGTGCCAGCAGCCCGACGACAGGGTGGGACTATGGCTACACCTTC; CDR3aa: CASSPTTGWDYGYTF
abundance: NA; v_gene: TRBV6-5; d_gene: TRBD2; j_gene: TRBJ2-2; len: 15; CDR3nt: TGTGCCAGCAGTCCCGAAACTAGCGGCACCGGGGAGCTGTTTTTT; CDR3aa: CASSPETSGTGELFF
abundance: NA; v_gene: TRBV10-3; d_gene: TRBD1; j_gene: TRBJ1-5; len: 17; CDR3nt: TGTGCCATCAGTCCGACAGGGGAAATCGGAGGCAATCAGCCCCAGCATTTT; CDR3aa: CAISPTGEIGGNQPQHF
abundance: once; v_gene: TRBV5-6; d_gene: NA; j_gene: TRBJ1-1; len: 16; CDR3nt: TGTGCCAGCAGCTTGTACGGGGAGGAAATGAACACTGAAGCTTTCTTT; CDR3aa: CASSLYGEEMNTEAFF